A single sample is the source of the 11 T cell receptor beta chains below, sequenced in a study of blood T cell repertoires in COVID-19. Sequencing was performed with immunoSEQ multiplex PCR; in TCRdb, only in-frame clones are kept and a portion is missing. The table records roughly 140,000 clones, roughly 88% of them present only once. Specimen: peripheral blood. The source of these receptors is a man aged 70-80 years with acute or convalescent COVID-19.

The J gene is TRBJ2-1, the V gene TRBV7-6, with 13 bases that match TRBD2. Germline V gives CDR1 SGHVS, CDR2 FNYEAQ. The trim removed 1 base at V and 5 bases at J, leaving 8 bases unmatched. This CDR3 has 18 amino acids. The CDR3: CASSLGVPGLAGNNEQFF. The CDR3 coding sequence is TGTGCCAGCAGCTTAGGGGTACCGGGACTAGCGGGGAACAATGAGCAGTTCTTC.

The chain carries TRBV5-1 and TRBJ2-2; D is ambiguous. CDR1 and CDR2 from the germline V gene are SGHRS and YFSETQ. The CDR3 extends over 14 amino acids. V gave up 4 bases and J gave up 4 bases, with 11 bases separating them. The CDR3 DNA reads as TGCGCCAGCAGCACCGGTTCGGGCACCGGGGAGCTGTTTTTT. It encodes CASSTGSGTGELFF.

This rearrangement joins TRBV18 to TRBJ2-3; TRBD2 matches at 12 bases. CDR3 length: 15 residues. V gave up 5 bases and J gave up 4 bases; unmatched junction bases: 4. Germline lookup yields CDR1 KGHSH and CDR2 LQKENI. CDR3 in amino acids: CASSSLAGGPDTQYF. The CDR3 DNA reads as TGTGCCAGCTCATCCCTAGCGGGGGGGCCAGATACGCAGTATTTT.

The chain joins TRBV27 to TRBJ1-2; TRBD1 is a possible D gene (5 bases). With 5 bases removed from V and 0 bases from J, the gap between germline ends came to 22 bases. The V gene's germline CDR1 is MNHEY and CDR2 SMNVEV (reference sequence). The CDR3 totals 18 residues. CDR3 residues: CASSLTGGRALANYGYTF. The CDR3, as DNA: TGTGCCAGCAGTCTAACCGGGGGAAGAGCTTTAGCTAACTATGGCTACACCTTC.

The rearrangement uses TRBV11-2 and TRBJ2-1, with D perhaps matching TRBD2 (6 bases). Trimming took off 2 bases at V and 3 bases at J, with 11 bases between the two ends. Germline CDR1 SGHAT, CDR2 FQNNGV. The CDR3 runs to 15 residues. In nucleotides, the CDR3 is TGTGCCAGCAGCTTATATCGGGAGTTCTACAATGAGCAGTTCTTC. Its translation is CASSLYREFYNEQFF. Together with reference TRBV11-2 and TRBJ2-1, the CDR3 gives the full variable domain: EAGVAQSPRYKIIEKRQSVAFWCNPISGHATLYWYQQILGQGPKLLIQFQNNGVVDDSQLPKDRFSAERLKGVDSTLKIQPAKLEDSAVYLCASSLYREFYNEQFFGPGTRLTVL.

This clone has a handful of counts. This chain links TRBV6-4 with TRBJ1-1; 11 nucleotides agree with TRBD1. The CDR3 is 16 residues long. V shed 11 bases, J shed 3 bases, and the junction held 14 bases outside the gene matches. Germline V gene sequence: CDR1 MRHNA, CDR2 SNTAGT. DNA for the CDR3: TGTGCCTCTCGAGGACAGGGGGCTCTATGGGACACTGAAGCTTTCTTT. Translated, it gives CASRGQGALWDTEAFF.

The rearrangement links TRBV5-8 to TRBJ1-5, with 12 bases fitting TRBD1. Germline CDR1 and CDR2: SGHTS and YDEGEE. The CDR3 totals 17 residues. J was trimmed by 2 bases and V by 6 bases; bases with no gene match: 9. The CDR3 DNA is TGTGCCAGCACCAGGGACAGGGGGCGCTTGGGCAATCAGCCCCAGCATTTT. This gives the protein CASTRDRGRLGNQPQHF.

In its sample, this clone was seen a few times. J is TRBJ2-7 and V is TRBV6-2 or TRBV6-3, with D possibly TRBD2 on 6 matching bases. The CDR3 is made up of 14 amino acids. V was pared by 2 bases and J by 7 bases, with 15 bases between. Germline assignment: CDR1 MNHEY and CDR2 SVGEGT. The CDR3 loop reads CASSYRLLGGEQYF. The CDR3 bases are TGTGCCAGCAGTTACCGACTCTTAGGAGGGGAGCAGTACTTC.

Only one count was recorded for this clone. This rearrangement joins TRBV29-1 to TRBJ1-1; D might be TRBD1 (6 bases). This CDR3 has 14 residues. Germline CDR1 reads SQVTM; CDR2 reads ANQGSEA. V was shortened by 8 bases and J by 5 bases, with 21 bases between the two germline ends. In DNA, the CDR3 is TGCAGCTATACGGGGACATTGGAAGGGACTGAAGCTTTCTTT. It specifies CSYTGTLEGTEAFF.

The rearrangement links TRBV18 to TRBJ2-6; the D gene is possibly TRBD1 (5 bases). V was cut by 2 bases and J by 4 bases, with 18 bases left in between. The CDR3 length is 18 residues. CDR1 and CDR2 (germline): KGHSH, LQKENI. The CDR3 DNA sequence: TGTGCCAGCTCACCAAGTCCCCCCTTAGGGGCCGGGGCCAACGTCCTGACTTTC. As protein: CASSPSPPLGAGANVLTF. Supplemented by reference TRBV18 and TRBJ2-6, the full variable domain reads NAGVMQNPRHLVRRRGQEARLRCSPMKGHSHVYWYRQLPEEGLKFMVYLQKENIIDESGMPKERFSAEFPKEGPSILRIQQVVRGDSAAYFCASSPSPPLGAGANVLTFGAGSRLTVL.

The chain joins TRBV11-2 to TRBJ1-4, with a possible D match to TRBD1 (6 bases). CDR3 length: 15 amino acids. Germline V gene lookup returns CDR1 SGHAT and CDR2 FQNNGV. V was clipped by 1 base and J by 7 bases, with 13 bases between them. CDR3 nucleotide sequence: TGTGCCAGCAGCTTAGTAGGGACATTGGGTGAAAAACTGTTTTTT. Translation gives CASSLVGTLGEKLFF.